The rows below give T cell receptor beta chains drawn from one sample of a study of blood T cell repertoires in COVID-19. Sequenced by immunoSEQ multiplex PCR; TCRdb stores in-frame clones only, minus some. The sample includes 250,000 to 350,000 clones, 88% of them seen just once. Sequenced input: PBMCs or T cells enriched from blood (not recorded which). These TCRs come from a woman aged 25 to 45 who had recovered from COVID-19. CDR3s include the opening cysteine and the closing phenylalanine or tryptophan. D genes are given only for firm matches. Size is stated for part of the rows, as once, few or many counts, or as a class when the clone is expanded.

d_call,j_call,clone_size,v_call,cdr3_aa,cdr3_nt
TRBD1,TRBJ1-2,.,TRBV5-4,CASSGAGGIRLPLGYTF,TGTGCCAGCAGCGGGGCAGGGGGCATTCGCCTCCCTCTTGGCTACACCTTC
TRBD1,TRBJ1-3,.,TRBV27,CASSTQGENTIYF,TGTGCCAGCAGTACTCAGGGGGAAAACACCATATATTTT
TRBD1,TRBJ1-4,.,TRBV6-2/TRBV6-3,CASSYPPTGGNEKLFF,TGTGCCAGCAGTTACCCGCCGACAGGGGGCAACGAAAAACTGTTTTTT
.,TRBJ1-1,.,TRBV10-1,CASSESPTSEAFF,TGCGCCAGCAGTGAGTCGCCCACATCCGAAGCTTTCTTT
TRBD1,TRBJ1-6,once,TRBV9,CASSDRGYSPLHF,TGTGCCAGCTCTGACAGGGGTTATTCACCCCTCCACTTT
TRBD2,TRBJ2-5,.,TRBV3-1/TRBV3-2,CASSQDGLAAETQYF,TGTGCCAGCAGCCAAGATGGACTAGCGGCGGAGACCCAGTACTTC
TRBD1,TRBJ1-1,.,TRBV7-2,CASSGRQGTEAFF,TGTGCCAGCAGCGGACGACAGGGTACTGAAGCTTTCTTT
TRBD1,TRBJ1-2,.,TRBV6-6,CASSLRTGGSGGYTF,TGTGCCAGCAGTTTAAGGACAGGGGGCTCCGGCGGCTACACCTTC
.,TRBJ2-3,.,TRBV28,CASSPLLEQVGGDTQYF,TGTGCCAGCAGTCCCCTCTTGGAGCAAGTGGGAGGAGATACGCAGTATTTT
.,TRBJ2-2,few,TRBV9,CASSVSGVPSTGELFF,TGTGCCAGCAGCGTATCAGGGGTCCCTAGCACCGGGGAGCTGTTTTTT